Shown below are 25 T cell receptor beta chains from a single sample sequenced in a study of T cells in Graves' hyperthyroidism and ophthalmopathy. TCR beta CDR3 region amplification was performed from RNA transcripts. The HTBI primer set was used in a first-round RT-PCR of the TCR CDR3. Using its own MiXCR run on the multiplex PCR reads, TCRdb lists one record per CDR3 protein. This sample carries about 290,000 distinct CDR3 sequences, approximately 15% of them seen once, and the ten largest clones take 7.9%. The sequenced material came from blood. The receptors come from a woman between 40 and 50 years old with Graves' hyperthyroidism.

This clonotype has at least ten counts. This chain uses TRBV27 with TRBJ2-2, with 8 positions matching TRBD1. The germline V gene has CDR1 MNHEY and CDR2 SMNVEV (reference sequence). This CDR3 is built from 17 residues. Trimming removed 2 bases from V and 6 bases from J; junction bases left unmatched: 11. CDR3 in DNA: TGTGCCAGCAGTTTAAGAGGGAGTCAGGGGGCTGCCGGGGAGCTGTTTTTT. It is translated as CASSLRGSQGAAGELFF.

This clonotype occurred many times. The chain carries TRBV12-5 and TRBJ2-7; 11 bases are shared with TRBD1. This CDR3 is built from 13 residues. V dropped 6 bases and J dropped 7; count of bases not matched to a gene: 5. Germline CDR1 and CDR2: LGHNT and FRNRAP. CDR3 in DNA: TGTGCTAGTGGCTCCGGGACAGGGGGTGAGCAGTACTTC. Protein product: CASGSGTGGEQYF.

This clonotype was picked up many times. The chain links TRBV2 to TRBJ1-5; maybe TRBD1 (6 bases). Germline lookup yields CDR1 SNHLY and CDR2 FYNNEI. The germline V and J ends were trimmed by 6 bases and 4 bases, with 13 bases remaining between them. The CDR3 extends over 14 amino acids. CDR3 sequence reads: CASSGPTGNQPQHF. Written as DNA, the CDR3 is TGTGCCAGCAGCGGACCAACAGGGAATCAGCCCCAGCATTTT.

This clonotype appeared a few times. The chain couples TRBV2 to TRBJ1-6; maybe TRBD1 (5 bases). This CDR3 spans 15 amino acids. V lost 6 bases and J 4 bases, leaving 13 bases between the germline ends. Germline V lookup: CDR1 SNHLY, CDR2 FYNNEI. In DNA form, the CDR3 reads TGTGCCAGCAGCCTGACAGCGGGGTATAATTCACCCCTCCACTTT. Residues: CASSLTAGYNSPLHF.

This clonotype appeared a few times. The chain uses TRBV4-1 and TRBJ2-7; TRBD2 agrees at 8 bases. This CDR3 comprises 16 residues. Germline assignment: CDR1 MGHRA and CDR2 YSYEKL. Trimming at V came to 0 bases and at J to 3 bases, leaving 7 bases not matched to a gene. CDR3 sequence: CASSQEITSGFYEQYF. The CDR3, as DNA: TGCGCCAGCAGCCAAGAAATAACTAGCGGTTTCTACGAGCAGTACTTC.

J is TRBJ1-2 and V is TRBV7-9, with 9 nucleotides matching TRBD1. CDR1 is SEHNR and CDR2 is FQNEAQ in the germline V gene (reference sequence). Trimming cost V 3 bases and J 6 bases; bases outside gene matches: 5. This CDR3 comprises 14 residues. The CDR3: CASSLGGTGNGYTF. Written as DNA, the CDR3 is TGTGCCAGCAGCTTGGGAGGGACAGGGAATGGCTACACCTTC. Together with reference TRBV7-9 and TRBJ1-2, the CDR3 gives the full variable domain: DTGVSQNPRHKITKRGQNVTFRCDPISEHNRLYWYRQTLGQGPEFLTYFQNEAQLEKSRLLSDRFSAERPKGSFSTLEIQRTEQGDSAMYLCASSLGGTGNGYTFGSGTRLTVV.

The J gene is TRBJ2-5, the V gene TRBV6-1, with a tentative D call TRBD2 (6 bases). The germline CDR1 and CDR2 sequences are MNHNS and SASEGT. The V end was cut by 0 bases, the J end by 5 bases, with 13 bases between. The CDR3 spans 15 residues. DNA for the CDR3: TGTGCCAGCAGTGAAGCCCGACTAGTTGGGGAGACCCAGTACTTC. It specifies CASSEARLVGETQYF.

This clonotype has a handful of counts. V is TRBV7-6 and J is TRBJ2-3, with D perhaps matching TRBD2 (5 bases). This CDR3 is 15 amino acids long. Germline CDR1 and CDR2: SGHVS and FNYEAQ. With 0 bases removed from V and 4 bases from J, the gap between germline ends came to 11 bases. The CDR3 protein is CASSLAVPGADTQYF. The CDR3 nucleotides read TGTGCCAGCAGCTTAGCAGTACCCGGGGCAGATACGCAGTATTTT.

This clonotype was found once. The junction departs from the called germline gene at one end, perhaps through a read error. V is TRBV19 and J is TRBJ1-4, with 11 bases matching TRBD1. This CDR3 spans 15 amino acids. In germline, CDR1 is LNHDA, CDR2 SQIVND (reference sequence). The DNA for the CDR3 is TGTGCCAGTAGTCAACCGGGACAGGGGGATGAAAAACCGTTTTTT. Translating it yields CASSQPGQGDEKPFF.

This clonotype has a count of ten or more. The chain employs TRBV9 and TRBJ1-1; D not resolved. The CDR3 consists of 13 residues. CDR1 SGDLS and CDR2 YYNGEE come from the germline V gene. V lost 0 bases to trimming and J lost 4 bases, with 7 bases between them. CDR3: CASSVERSTEAFF. Here the CDR3 DNA reads TGTGCCAGCAGCGTAGAGCGGAGCACTGAAGCTTTCTTT.

This clonotype was detected only a few times. The rearrangement joins TRBV4-2 to TRBJ1-3; tentative D call: TRBD1 (6 bases). The length of the CDR3 is 18 residues. V lost 1 base and J 0 bases, leaving 16 bases between the germline ends. CDR1 is LGHNA, CDR2 YNFKEQ, per germline. The CDR3 is CASSQGLQGTSSGNTIYF. The CDR3 DNA follows: TGTGCCAGCAGCCAAGGTTTACAGGGCACGTCCTCTGGAAACACCATATATTTT.

At least ten counts were recorded for this clonotype. The chain joins TRBV7-9 to TRBJ2-1, with D possibly TRBD2 on 6 matching bases. Germline V lookup: CDR1 SEHNR, CDR2 FQNEAQ (reference sequence). V lost 5 bases and J 10 bases, leaving 9 bases between the germline ends. This CDR3 has 11 residues. The CDR3 is CASSAGSEQFF. As DNA, the CDR3 is TGTGCCAGCAGCGCCGGGAGCGAGCAGTTCTTC.

The sample holds a few counts of this clonotype. The CDR3 DNA follows: TGTGCCAGCAGCGTATGGGGCAGAAATCAGCCCCAGCATTTT. Its protein product is CASSVWGRNQPQHF. The chain links TRBV9 to TRBJ1-5, with D perhaps matching TRBD1 (5 bases). The germline V and J ends were trimmed by 1 base and 4 bases, with 9 bases remaining between them. Germline CDR1 and CDR2: SGDLS and YYNGEE. The CDR3 is 14 amino acids.

In its sample, this clonotype was seen many times. The chain employs TRBV27 and TRBJ1-5; tentatively, D is TRBD1 (5 bases). The germline V gene has CDR1 MNHEY and CDR2 SMNVEV (reference sequence). This CDR3 has 12 amino acids. V gave up 11 bases and J gave up 2 bases, with 10 bases separating them. CDR3 in amino acids: CASGTGNQPQHF. The CDR3 DNA sequence: TGTGCCTCTGGGACGGGCAATCAGCCCCAGCATTTT.

The chain carries TRBV6-5 and TRBJ2-7; weak D call: TRBD1 (5 bases). The ends were cut back, 2 bases at V and 3 bases at J, with 14 bases in the middle. The CDR3 is 15 residues long. Germline lookup yields CDR1 MNHEY and CDR2 SVGAGI. The CDR3 protein is CASSYARGQGYEQYF. CDR3 bases: TGTGCCAGCAGTTACGCCCGAGGTCAGGGCTACGAGCAGTACTTC.

There are many counts of this clonotype. The rearrangement links TRBV28 to TRBJ1-5; no clear D. The germline gives CDR1 MDHEN, CDR2 SYDVKM. The CDR3 is 12 residues long. The V gene lost 6 bases and the J gene lost 3 bases, with 6 bases spanning the gap. CDR3 residues: CASRPYNQPQHF. CDR3 coding DNA: TGTGCCAGCAGGCCTTACAATCAGCCCCAGCATTTT.

This clonotype was recorded many times. CDR3 sequence: CASRGESSGNTIYF. The DNA for the CDR3 is TGTGCCAGCAGGGGAGAGAGCTCTGGAAACACCATATATTTT. The V gene is TRBV12-3 or TRBV12-4, the J gene TRBJ1-3; no firm D call. Trimming took off 6 bases at V and 0 bases at J, with 9 bases between the two ends. The CDR3 consists of 14 residues.

DNA of the CDR3: TGTGCCAGCAGCTTGAAGACTAGCTACACCGGGGAGCTGTTTTTT. It is translated as CASSLKTSYTGELFF. J is TRBJ2-2 and V is TRBV5-5, with 7 bases matching TRBD2. Germline V gives CDR1 SGHKS, CDR2 YYEKEE (reference sequence). V lost 1 base to trimming and J lost 3 bases; unmatched junction nucleotides: 3. The CDR3 has 15 residues.

Comments on this clonotype: This may come from a read error, since a much larger clone is one base off. The chain couples TRBV24-1 to TRBJ2-5; possible D gene TRBD2, 5 bases. CDR1 and CDR2 from the germline V gene are KGHDR and SFDVKD. Trimming stripped 5 bases from V and 10 bases from J, with 19 bases between. The CDR3 loop spans 14 amino acids. In DNA, the CDR3 is TGTGCCACCAGTGGGGCTAGCAGGATCTGGGGCCAGTACTTC. Translating it yields CATSGASRIWGQYF.

This clonotype has ten or more counts. The V gene is TRBV7-2, the J gene TRBJ1-2, with no clear D. Trimming shortened V by 1 base and J by 9 bases, and 9 bases separated the two germline ends. In germline, CDR1 is SGHTA, CDR2 FQGNSA. The CDR3 length is 12 residues. The CDR3 nucleotides read TGTGCCAGCAGCTTAGTACAAGGGAGCTACACCTTC. Translation: CASSLVQGSYTF.

This clonotype was observed at least ten times. This rearrangement joins TRBV6-2 or TRBV6-3 to TRBJ2-7, with D hard to call. From germline, CDR1 is MNHEY and CDR2 SVGEGT. The CDR3 loop spans 13 amino acids. Trimming removed 8 bases at V and 3 bases at J, with 14 bases between. CDR3 region: CASGVVRLYEQYF. In DNA, the CDR3 is TGTGCCAGCGGCGTAGTCCGACTCTACGAGCAGTACTTC.

This clonotype showed up many times. The rearrangement links TRBV7-2 to TRBJ1-1; TRBD1 aligns across 9 bases. V shed 5 bases, J shed 4 bases, and the junction held 8 bases outside the gene matches. This CDR3 is built from 15 residues. The germline gives CDR1 SGHTA, CDR2 FQGNSA. As DNA, the CDR3 is TGTGCCAGCAGCCCGGGACAGGGTTGGGGCACTGAAGCTTTCTTT. Translated: CASSPGQGWGTEAFF.

Only a few counts were recorded for this clonotype. The genes are TRBV20-1 and TRBJ1-4; 7 nucleotides align to TRBD1. Trimming at V came to 5 bases and at J to 4 bases, leaving 4 bases not matched to a gene. Looked up from germline, CDR1 is DFQATT and CDR2 is SNEGSKA (reference sequence). CDR3 size: 13 residues. DNA for the CDR3: TGCAGTGCTCCCGGACAGGATAATGAAAAACTGTTTTTT. Its translation: CSAPGQDNEKLFF.

This clonotype has ten or more counts. This sequence joins TRBV6-2 or TRBV6-3 and TRBJ2-2, with a tentative D call TRBD2 (5 bases). Between the trimmed V and J ends, which lost 8 bases and 2 bases, there was a span of 12 bases. Germline lookup yields CDR1 MNHEY and CDR2 SVGEGT. The CDR3 length is 14 residues. CDR3 in amino acids: CASRLRLNTGELFF. The DNA of the CDR3 is TGTGCCAGCCGCTTGAGACTAAACACCGGGGAGCTGTTTTTT.

CDR3 amino acids: CASSPNRDDYGYTF. The CDR3 bases are TGTGCCAGTAGTCCAAACAGGGACGACTATGGCTACACCTTC. This sequence joins TRBV19 and TRBJ1-2; the D gene is possibly TRBD1 (6 bases). Trimming took off 5 bases at V and 3 bases at J, with 13 bases between the two ends. Germline loops: CDR1 LNHDA, CDR2 SQIVND (reference sequence). The CDR3 spans 14 residues.